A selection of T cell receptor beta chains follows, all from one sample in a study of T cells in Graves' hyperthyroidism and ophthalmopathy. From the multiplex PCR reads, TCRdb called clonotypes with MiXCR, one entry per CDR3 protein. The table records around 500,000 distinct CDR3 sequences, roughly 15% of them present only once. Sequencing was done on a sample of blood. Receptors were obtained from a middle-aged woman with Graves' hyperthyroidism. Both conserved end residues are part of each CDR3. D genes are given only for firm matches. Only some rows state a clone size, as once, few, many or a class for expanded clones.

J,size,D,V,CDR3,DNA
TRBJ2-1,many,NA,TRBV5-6,CASSFQDVEQFF,TGTGCCAGCAGCTTCCAGGACGTTGAGCAGTTCTTC
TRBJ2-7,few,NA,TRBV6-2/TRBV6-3,CASSYRPLQEIYEQYF,TGTGCCAGCAGTTATCGACCGTTACAGGAGATCTACGAGCAGTACTTC
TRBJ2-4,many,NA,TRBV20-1,CSARGPETAKNIQYF,TGCAGTGCTAGAGGTCCCGAGACAGCCAAAAACATTCAGTACTTC
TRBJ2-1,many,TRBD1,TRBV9,CASSASGTGGNNEQFF,TGTGCCAGCAGCGCCTCCGGGACAGGGGGGAACAATGAGCAGTTCTTC
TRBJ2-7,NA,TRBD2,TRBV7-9,CASSLGGASGNYEQYF,TGTGCCAGCAGCTTAGGGGGGGCTAGCGGGAACTACGAGCAGTACTTC
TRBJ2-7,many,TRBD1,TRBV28,CASIDRGVRYEQYF,TGTGCCAGCATTGACAGGGGAGTTCGATACGAGCAGTACTTC
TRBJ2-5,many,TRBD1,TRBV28,CASSFLGTGSQETQYF,TGTGCCAGCAGCTTTCTGGGGACAGGATCCCAAGAGACCCAGTACTTC
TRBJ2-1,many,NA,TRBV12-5,CASGLVQGGEQFF,TGTGCTAGTGGTTTGGTACAGGGTGGTGAGCAGTTCTTC
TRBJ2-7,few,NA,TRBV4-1,CASSQENWNSTYEQYF,TGCGCCAGCAGCCAAGAGAATTGGAACAGCACCTACGAGCAGTACTTC
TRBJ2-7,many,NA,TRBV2,CASSVVNLSSYEQYF,TGTGCCAGCAGCGTCGTAAATCTAAGCTCCTACGAGCAGTACTTC
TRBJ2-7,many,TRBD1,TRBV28,CASRSPGTGGYEQYF,TGTGCCAGCAGATCGCCAGGGACAGGGGGCTACGAGCAGTACTTC
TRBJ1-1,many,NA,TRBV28,CASSQPGNLNTEAFF,TGTGCCAGCAGTCAACCAGGGAATTTGAACACTGAAGCTTTCTTT
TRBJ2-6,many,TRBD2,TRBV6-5,CASSYASGRPGANVLTF,TGTGCCAGCAGTTACGCGAGCGGGAGGCCTGGGGCCAACGTCCTGACTTTC
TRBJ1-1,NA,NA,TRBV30,CASSGDIFTEAFF,TGTGCCTCGAGCGGTGACATTTTTACTGAAGCTTTCTTT
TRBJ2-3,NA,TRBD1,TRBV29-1,CSVGTGSSTDTQYF,TGCAGCGTTGGGACAGGGTCTAGCACAGATACGCAGTATTTT
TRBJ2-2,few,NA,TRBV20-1,CSARDLRGTNTGELFF,TGCAGTGCTAGAGACCTTCGGGGGACGAACACCGGGGAGCTGTTTTTT
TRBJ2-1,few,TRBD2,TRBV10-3,CAISEVAGVNEQFF,TGTGCCATCAGTGAAGTTGCGGGAGTTAATGAGCAGTTCTTC
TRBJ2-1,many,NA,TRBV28,CASSLPGQYEQFF,TGTGCCAGCAGTTTACCAGGGCAGTATGAGCAGTTCTTC
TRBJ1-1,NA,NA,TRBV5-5,CASSLPGTASEAFF,TGTGCCAGCAGCTTGCCCGGGACTGCCTCCGAAGCTTTCTTT
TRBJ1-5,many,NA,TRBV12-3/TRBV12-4,CASSSRSSRGANQPQHF,TGTGCCAGCAGTTCCCGGTCCTCTAGAGGGGCAAATCAGCCCCAGCATTTT
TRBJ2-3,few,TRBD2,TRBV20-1,CSVPGLSGTDTQYF,TGCAGTGTCCCGGGACTAAGTGGGACAGATACGCAGTATTTT
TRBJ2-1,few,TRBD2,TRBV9,CASSVELAVNEQFF,TGTGCCAGCAGCGTAGAACTAGCGGTCAATGAGCAGTTCTTC
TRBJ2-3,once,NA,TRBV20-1,CSARDSWPNF,TGCAGTGCTAGGGACAGTTGGCCTAATTTT
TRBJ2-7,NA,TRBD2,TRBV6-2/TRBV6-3,CASSELGGSSYEQYF,TGTGCCAGCAGCGAGCTGGGGGGGAGCTCCTACGAGCAGTACTTC
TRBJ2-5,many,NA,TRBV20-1,CSARERRVETQYF,TGCAGTGCTAGAGAAAGGAGGGTCGAGACCCAGTACTTC
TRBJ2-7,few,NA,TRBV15,CATSSLGGANSSYEQYF,TGTGCCACCAGCAGCCTTGGGGGGGCTAACAGCTCCTACGAGCAGTACTTC
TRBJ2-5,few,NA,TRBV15,CATSSDRDLNQETQYF,TGTGCCACCAGCAGCGACCGGGACCTAAACCAAGAGACCCAGTACTTC
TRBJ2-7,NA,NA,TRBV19,CASSIGRGYEQYF,TGTGCCAGTAGTATAGGGAGGGGATACGAGCAGTACTTC
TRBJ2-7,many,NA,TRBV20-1,CSARFTGHFYEQYF,TGCAGTGCTAGATTCACGGGACACTTCTACGAGCAGTACTTC
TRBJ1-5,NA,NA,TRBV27,CASSFQGVNQPQHF,TGTGCCAGCAGTTTCCAAGGGGTTAATCAGCCCCAGCATTTT
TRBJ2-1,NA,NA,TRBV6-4,CASSAERAWYNEQFF,TGTGCCAGCAGTGCCGAGCGAGCTTGGTACAATGAGCAGTTCTTC
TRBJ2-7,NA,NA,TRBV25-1,CASIRAFYEQYF,TGTGCCAGCATACGGGCTTTCTACGAGCAGTACTTC
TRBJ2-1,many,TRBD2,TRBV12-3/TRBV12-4,CASRPGLAAYNEQFF,TGTGCCAGCAGACCCGGACTAGCGGCCTACAATGAGCAGTTCTTC
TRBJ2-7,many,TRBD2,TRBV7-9,CASSAGTRAHEQYF,TGTGCCAGCAGCGCCGGGACTAGGGCCCACGAGCAGTACTTC
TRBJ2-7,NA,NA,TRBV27,CASPSGTLTYEQYF,TGTGCCAGCCCCAGTGGTACTCTCACCTACGAGCAGTACTTC
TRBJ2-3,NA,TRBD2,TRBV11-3,CASSRGAGGASTDTQYF,TGTGCCAGCAGCAGAGGAGCGGGAGGGGCTAGCACAGATACGCAGTATTTT
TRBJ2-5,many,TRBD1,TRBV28,CASSPRGRGETQYF,TGTGCCAGCAGTCCCAGGGGGCGCGGGGAGACCCAGTACTTC
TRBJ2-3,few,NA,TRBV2,CATSQGTDTQYF,TGTGCCACTTCCCAGGGGACAGATACGCAGTATTTT
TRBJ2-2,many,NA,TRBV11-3,CASEPGHGNTGELFF,TGTGCCAGCGAACCGGGACACGGAAACACCGGGGAGCTGTTTTTT
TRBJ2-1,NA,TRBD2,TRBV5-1,CASATESSGEVTYNEQFF,TGCGCCAGTGCCACGGAGTCTAGCGGGGAGGTAACCTACAATGAGCAGTTCTTC
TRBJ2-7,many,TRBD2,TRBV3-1,CASSHPSPLAGVHEQYF,TGTGCCAGCAGCCACCCCTCGCCACTAGCGGGAGTCCACGAGCAGTACTTC
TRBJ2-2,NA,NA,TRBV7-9,CASSGAGELFF,TGTGCCAGCAGCGGGGCCGGGGAGCTGTTTTTT
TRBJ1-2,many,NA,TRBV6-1,CASSEFVRNNYGYTF,TGTGCCAGCAGTGAATTTGTTAGGAACAACTATGGCTACACCTTC